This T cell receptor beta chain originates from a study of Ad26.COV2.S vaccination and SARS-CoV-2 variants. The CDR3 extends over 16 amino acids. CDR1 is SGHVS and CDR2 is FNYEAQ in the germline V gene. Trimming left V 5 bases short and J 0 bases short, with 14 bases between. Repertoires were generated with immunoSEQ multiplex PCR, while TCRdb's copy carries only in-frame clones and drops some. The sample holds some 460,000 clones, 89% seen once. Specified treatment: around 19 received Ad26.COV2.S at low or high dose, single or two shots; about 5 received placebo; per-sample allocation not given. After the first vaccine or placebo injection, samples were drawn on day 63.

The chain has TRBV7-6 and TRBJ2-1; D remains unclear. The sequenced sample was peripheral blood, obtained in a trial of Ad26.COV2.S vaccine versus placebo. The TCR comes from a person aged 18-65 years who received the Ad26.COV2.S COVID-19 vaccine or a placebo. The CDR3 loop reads CASSNPTKSSYNEQFF. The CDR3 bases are TGTGCCAGCAGCAACCCGACCAAAAGCTCCTACAATGAGCAGTTCTTC.